This paragraph covers one T cell receptor (beta chain) sequence. Its antigen remains unknown. V was shortened by 1 base and J by 2 bases, with 9 bases between the two germline ends. From germline, CDR1 is SGHTA and CDR2 FQGNSA. The CDR3 has 15 residues. From the 5' RACE reads, TCRdb called clonotypes with MiXCR, one entry per CDR3 protein. The repertoire holds about 800,000 distinct CDR3 sequences, over 9.5% seen once, with 0.45% to 0.6% in the top ten. The data were taken from a study of CD8 T cells in ankylosing spondylitis. Findings and limits, study-wide: Within ankylosing spondylitis blood, a TCR beta motif made up of under 10 highly homologous variants appeared to be characteristic.

The receptor was isolated from a male donor with ankylosing spondylitis. The chain recombines TRBV7-2 with TRBJ2-1, with TRBD2 as a possible D gene (5 bases). Sequencing used blood, either unsorted or a sorted T cell fraction (not recorded which). The CDR3 sequence is CASSLGGFPYNEQFF. The CDR3 region has the DNA TGTGCCAGCAGCTTAGGCGGGTTCCCCTACAATGAGCAGTTCTTC.